This T cell receptor beta chain was sequenced for a study of molecular identifiers for immune sequencing clone quantification. Each library that profiled naive CD8 cells came from 20,000 to 1,000,000 sorted cells with 10%, 30% or 50% RNA. Each CDR3 protein gets one entry after TCRdb re-called the PCR reads with MiXCR. The table includes 300,000 to 350,000 distinct CDR3 sequences, 20% to 25% detected once. The CDR3 is made up of 15 amino acids. Germline V gene lookup returns CDR1 MNHEY and CDR2 SMNVEV (reference sequence). V shed 6 bases and J 0 bases; nucleotides not matched to a gene: 4. Notes on this clonotype: Its antigen is unknown. The CDR3 does not end in the conserved phenylalanine or tryptophan, so this is likely a read error.

Findings and limits, study-wide: Whereas clones above 20 RNA copies held under 1% of naive-cell molecules, they held over 97% of effector molecules. Detecting spiked Jurkat TCR RNA from one cell among about 910,000 naive cells was reportedly possible.

Sequences were obtained from naive CD8+ T cells from blood, with Jurkat cell RNA spiked in. Subset in this sample: FACS-sorted CD8+CD4-CCR7+CD45RA+ naive T cells. The clonotype comes from a human donor in good health. Some libraries in this study had Jurkat cell RNA spiked in. V gene TRBV27 combines with J gene TRBJ1-5, with 8 bases that match TRBD1. CDR3 loop: CASRGTGSSNQPQHL. The CDR3 DNA follows: TGTGCCAGCAGGGGGACAGGATCTAGCAATCAGCCCCAGCATCTT.